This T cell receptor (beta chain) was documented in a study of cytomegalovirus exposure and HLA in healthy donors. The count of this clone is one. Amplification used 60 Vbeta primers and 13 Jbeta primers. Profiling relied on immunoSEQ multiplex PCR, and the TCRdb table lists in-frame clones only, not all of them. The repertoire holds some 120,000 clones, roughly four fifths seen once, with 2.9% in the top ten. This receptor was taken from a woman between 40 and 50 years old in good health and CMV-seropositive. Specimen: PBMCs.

The CDR3, as DNA: TGTGCCAGCAGCTTTGGGACAGGGAGGGACGAGCAGTACTTC. This codes for CASSFGTGRDEQYF. This chain links TRBV7-8 with TRBJ2-7; 9 bases match TRBD1. Looked up from germline, CDR1 is SGHVS and CDR2 is FQNEAQ. V lost 3 bases, J lost 5 bases, and 5 bases stayed unmatched. The CDR3 loop spans 14 amino acids.